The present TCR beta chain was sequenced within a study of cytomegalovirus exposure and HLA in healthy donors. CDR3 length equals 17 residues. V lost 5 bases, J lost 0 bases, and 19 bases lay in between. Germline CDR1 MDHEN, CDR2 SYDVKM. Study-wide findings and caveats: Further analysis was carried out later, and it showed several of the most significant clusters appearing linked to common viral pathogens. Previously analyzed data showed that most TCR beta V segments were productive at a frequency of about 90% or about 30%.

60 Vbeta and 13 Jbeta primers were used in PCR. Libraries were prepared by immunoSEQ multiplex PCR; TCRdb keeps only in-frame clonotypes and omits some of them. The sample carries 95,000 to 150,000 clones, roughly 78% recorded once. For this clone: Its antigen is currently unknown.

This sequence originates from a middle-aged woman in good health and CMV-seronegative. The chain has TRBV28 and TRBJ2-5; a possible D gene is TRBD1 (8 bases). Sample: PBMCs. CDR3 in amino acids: CASSGFTGGGYQETQYF. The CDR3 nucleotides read TGTGCCAGCAGTGGATTCACAGGGGGGGGGTACCAAGAGACCCAGTACTTC.